This T cell receptor beta chain derives from a study of T-cell reconstitution after alpha-beta-depleted transplantation in children. Ten or more counts support this clonotype. TCRbeta library construction was performed incorporating unique molecular identifiers. MiXCR was run by TCRdb on the PCR reads, yielding one entry per CDR3 protein. The table lists about 610,000 distinct CDR3 sequences, 8% to 11% of them singletons. The TCR was taken from a human donor who donated a stem cell graft to a child with acute myeloid leukemia. The material was PBMCs from the stem cell graft donor, obtained from the stem cell graft.

The CDR3 nucleotides read TGTGCCAGCAGCCAGACCCACACTAGCGGAGAGCAGTTCTTC. This translates into CASSQTHTSGEQFF. The chain recombines TRBV3-1 with TRBJ2-1; 8 nucleotides agree with TRBD2. From germline, CDR1 is LGHDT and CDR2 YNNKEL (reference sequence). J gave up 10 bases and V 3 bases, and 8 bases lay outside the gene matches. This CDR3 spans 14 amino acids.